This T cell receptor beta chain derives from a study of blood T cells in healthy people across ages. It was with a sample-barcoded 5' primer and a J-beta primer mix that a second PCR of about 6 to 12 cycles was run. TCRdb redid the calling of the 5' RACE reads with MiXCR, one entry per CDR3 protein. Altogether 1.5 million to 2 million distinct CDR3 sequences are present, 28% being singletons, with the ten largest covering more than 6%. Concerning this clonotype itself: The antigen is not known.

Findings of the study overall: In the absence of known donor CMV status, changes in expanded clonotypes were possibly confounded.

The CDR3 runs to 13 residues. CDR1 is DFQATT and CDR2 is SNEGSKA in the germline V gene (reference sequence). The sequenced material came from blood. The J gene is TRBJ2-4, the V gene TRBV20-1; D is unclear. The J call could be wrong; TRBJ2-7 is a better fit for the DNA end. The source is a woman in her 30s in good health. CDR3 amino acids: CSARSRSSDEQYF. The CDR3 DNA sequence: TGCAGTGCTAGAAGCCGGAGCAGCGACGAGCAGTACTTC.